The next 13 T cell receptor beta chains were all read from a single sample in a study of blood T cell repertoires in COVID-19. Sequenced by immunoSEQ multiplex PCR; TCRdb stores in-frame clones only, minus some. Of 250,000 to 350,000 clones in the sample, 85% to 90% were seen once. The specimen sequenced was peripheral blood. All receptors derive from a woman aged 25 to 39 with COVID-19, enrolled during active disease.

This clone has only a few counts. The J gene is TRBJ1-1, the V gene TRBV4-1, with D possibly TRBD1 on 6 matching bases. The CDR3 totals 14 residues. Trimming removed 2 bases at V and 7 bases at J, with 14 bases between. Germline V gene lookup returns CDR1 MGHRA and CDR2 YSYEKL. The CDR3 DNA follows: TGCGCCAGCAGCCAAACCGGGACAACAGTTGAAGCTTTCTTT. As protein: CASSQTGTTVEAFF.

The V call is TRBV2, the J call TRBJ1-2; the match to TRBD1 covers 7 bases. The CDR3 is 13 residues long. Looked up from germline, CDR1 is SNHLY and CDR2 is FYNNEI. Trimming at V came to 6 bases and at J to 5 bases, leaving 6 bases not matched to a gene. CDR3 in DNA: TGTGCCAGCAGGCCGGGACAGCCTTATGGCTACACCTTC. Its protein product is CASRPGQPYGYTF.

V is TRBV3-1 (or the pseudogene TRBV3-2) and J is TRBJ1-3; TRBD1 agrees at 11 bases. The germline gives CDR1 LGHDT, CDR2 YNNKEL (reference sequence). V lost 1 base to trimming and J lost 4 bases; unmatched junction nucleotides: 6. The CDR3 spans 17 residues. The chain's CDR3 is CASSQAPGQGAGNTIYF. The CDR3 DNA follows: TGTGCCAGCAGCCAAGCCCCTGGACAGGGGGCCGGAAACACCATATATTTT.

V gene TRBV19 combines with J gene TRBJ2-1; 7 bases map to TRBD2. The CDR3 has 16 residues. The V gene end was trimmed by 4 bases and the J gene end by 6 bases; junction bases not matched to a gene: 12. CDR1 and CDR2 from the germline V gene are LNHDA and SQIVND (reference sequence). The CDR3 DNA sequence: TGTGCCAGTAGTAGGATGCTAGCGGAGCGGCCCAATGAGCAGTTCTTC. Its translation is CASSRMLAERPNEQFF.

The chain carries TRBV5-1 and TRBJ1-6, with D possibly being TRBD1 (5 bases). The CDR3 covers 16 residues. Germline CDR1 and CDR2: SGHRS and YFSETQ. V was trimmed by 0 bases and J by 8 bases, leaving 15 bases between them. The CDR3 reads CASSLARAGTYSPLHF. CDR3 DNA: TGCGCCAGCAGCTTGGCCCGAGCAGGGACTTATTCACCCCTCCACTTT.

The chain uses TRBV5-1 and TRBJ1-1; D may be TRBD1 (5 bases). Germline-derived CDR1 and CDR2 are SGHRS and YFSETQ. CDR3 length equals 14 residues. The V end was cut by 4 bases, the J end by 4 bases, with 14 bases between. The CDR3 DNA reads as TGCGCCAGCAGCGACCAGGCCGGGGGCACTGAAGCTTTCTTT. Its protein is CASSDQAGGTEAFF.

This clone has a handful of counts. The V gene is TRBV6-2 or TRBV6-3, the J gene TRBJ1-5; D call uncertain. The length of the CDR3 is 15 residues. V lost 2 bases and J lost 0, with 8 bases in between. CDR1 and CDR2 from the germline V gene are MNHEY and SVGEGT. Written as DNA, the CDR3 is TGTGCCAGCAGTTACAGCTTTCTTAGCAATCAGCCCCAGCATTTT. Translating gives CASSYSFLSNQPQHF.

The V and J genes are TRBV30 and TRBJ1-2, with 7 bases aligning to TRBD1. The germline V gene has CDR1 GTSNPN and CDR2 SVGIG (reference sequence). V lost 1 base and J lost 5; bases outside the gene matches: 4. The CDR3 is made up of 13 amino acids. CDR3 in DNA: TGTGCCTGGAGTGGGGCAGGGGGGTATGGCTACACCTTC. It encodes CAWSGAGGYGYTF.

The chain has TRBV18 and TRBJ2-6, with D maybe TRBD2 (6 bases). V was shortened by 5 bases and J by 0 bases, with 23 bases between the two germline ends. The CDR3 covers 20 residues. Germline loops: CDR1 KGHSH, CDR2 LQKENI. CDR3 bases: TGTGCCAGCTCAGGTTCACTTTCCGGGACTCCTAACTCTGGGGCCAACGTCCTGACTTTC. Protein sequence: CASSGSLSGTPNSGANVLTF.

V and J are TRBV19 and TRBJ2-7; weak D call: TRBD1 (5 bases). V was clipped by 6 bases and J by 3 bases, with 15 bases between them. The germline V gene encodes CDR1 LNHDA and CDR2 SQIVND (reference sequence). The CDR3 length is 14 residues. CDR3 loop: CASSPPGHFYEQYF. CDR3 DNA: TGTGCCAGTAGCCCCCCCGGACACTTCTACGAGCAGTACTTC.

J is TRBJ2-1 and V is TRBV2, with D tentatively TRBD2 (6 bases). Trimming removed 6 bases from V and 0 bases from J, with 12 bases in between. The CDR3 consists of 15 residues. Per germline, CDR1 SNHLY and CDR2 FYNNEI. CDR3 sequence reads: CASRGLVSSYNEQFF. For the CDR3, the DNA is TGTGCCAGCAGGGGACTGGTGAGCTCCTACAATGAGCAGTTCTTC.

This clone was observed once. The genes are TRBV29-1 and TRBJ2-3; 8 positions match TRBD1. With 6 bases clipped from V and 2 bases from J, the junction kept 13 bases outside the gene matches. The germline V gene has CDR1 SQVTM and CDR2 ANQGSEA. This CDR3 spans 16 amino acids. Here the CDR3 DNA reads TGCAGCGTCGAGCCCCGGGACAGGCAGTCCACAGATACGCAGTATTTT. It translates to CSVEPRDRQSTDTQYF.

This rearrangement joins TRBV6-1 to TRBJ2-3, with D tentatively TRBD1 (6 bases). Between the trimmed V and J ends, which lost 2 bases and 8 bases, there was a span of 14 bases. The CDR3 runs 14 residues. Germline loops: CDR1 MNHNS, CDR2 SASEGT. Written as DNA, the CDR3 is TGTGCCAGCAGTGAACCAGGGGCCCTTATTACGCAGTATTTT. As protein: CASSEPGALITQYF.